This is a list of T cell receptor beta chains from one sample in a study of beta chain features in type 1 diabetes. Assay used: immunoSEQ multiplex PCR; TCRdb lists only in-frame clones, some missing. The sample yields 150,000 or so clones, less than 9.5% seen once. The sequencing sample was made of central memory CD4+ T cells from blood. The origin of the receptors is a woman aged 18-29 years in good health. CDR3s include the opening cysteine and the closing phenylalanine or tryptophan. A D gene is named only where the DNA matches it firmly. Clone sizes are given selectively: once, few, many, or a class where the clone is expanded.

cdr3_nt: TGTGCCAGCAGTTACATCCGACTAGCAGGGGCAGATACGCAGTATTTT; cdr3_aa: CASSYIRLAGADTQYF; j_call: TRBJ2-3; d_call: NA; clone_size: many; v_call: TRBV7-9
cdr3_nt: TGTGCCAGTAACCCGACTAGATCAGATACGCAGTATTTT; cdr3_aa: CASNPTRSDTQYF; j_call: TRBJ2-3; d_call: NA; clone_size: many; v_call: TRBV19
cdr3_nt: TGTGCCAGCATCGGCCTAAGGGGGTCTCGGGAGCAGTACTTC; cdr3_aa: CASIGLRGSREQYF; j_call: TRBJ2-7; d_call: NA; clone_size: few; v_call: TRBV11-2
cdr3_nt: TGTGCCAGCAGCGCCCCGACAGGCGGGGGGTATTTT; cdr3_aa: CASSAPTGGGYF; j_call: TRBJ1-5; d_call: NA; clone_size: NA; v_call: TRBV28
cdr3_nt: TGTGCCATCAGTGAGCCGACATCACGGGGCTCTGGGGCCAACGTCCTGACTTTC; cdr3_aa: CAISEPTSRGSGANVLTF; j_call: TRBJ2-6; d_call: NA; clone_size: few; v_call: TRBV10-3
cdr3_nt: TGCGCCAGCAGCCAAGACGGGGGGCTGGGCAATCAGCCCCAGCATTTT; cdr3_aa: CASSQDGGLGNQPQHF; j_call: TRBJ1-5; d_call: NA; clone_size: few; v_call: TRBV4-1
cdr3_nt: TGCGCCAGCAGCCAAGCGCGGGGAAACATTCAGTACTTC; cdr3_aa: CASSQARGNIQYF; j_call: TRBJ2-4; d_call: NA; clone_size: few; v_call: TRBV4-1
cdr3_nt: TGTGCCAGCAGTACCCCAGGATCCAATGAAAAACTGTTTTTT; cdr3_aa: CASSTPGSNEKLFF; j_call: TRBJ1-4; d_call: NA; clone_size: NA; v_call: TRBV2
cdr3_nt: TGTGCCAGCAGCCCCGGACAGGAATTCTATGGCTACACCTTC; cdr3_aa: CASSPGQEFYGYTF; j_call: TRBJ1-2; d_call: TRBD1; clone_size: NA; v_call: TRBV7-2
cdr3_nt: TGTGCCAGCAGCTTAGGAGGGTCTCGATCCTACAATGAGCAGTTCTTC; cdr3_aa: CASSLGGSRSYNEQFF; j_call: TRBJ2-1; d_call: NA; clone_size: few; v_call: TRBV7-8
cdr3_nt: TGTGCCTGGAGTCAAAAGGGGCTTGCTGGAAACACCATATATTTT; cdr3_aa: CAWSQKGLAGNTIYF; j_call: TRBJ1-3; d_call: NA; clone_size: NA; v_call: TRBV30
cdr3_nt: TGTGCCAGCAGTATGACAGGGACGGATGGCTACACCTTC; cdr3_aa: CASSMTGTDGYTF; j_call: TRBJ1-2; d_call: TRBD1; clone_size: NA; v_call: TRBV27
cdr3_nt: TGTGCCAGCAGCTTATGGCTAGCGGGGGGGCCTAAGGCAGATACGCAGTATTTT; cdr3_aa: CASSLWLAGGPKADTQYF; j_call: TRBJ2-3; d_call: TRBD2; clone_size: NA; v_call: TRBV7-9
cdr3_nt: TGTGCCAGCAGCTTGGGCGGGGATTATGGCTACACCTTC; cdr3_aa: CASSLGGDYGYTF; j_call: TRBJ1-2; d_call: NA; clone_size: NA; v_call: TRBV5-4
cdr3_nt: TGTGCCAGTACCCCCGGGCAGGGTGGAAGAAATGGCTACACCTTC; cdr3_aa: CASTPGQGGRNGYTF; j_call: TRBJ1-2; d_call: NA; clone_size: NA; v_call: TRBV19
cdr3_nt: TGTGCCAGCAGCGTCCAGGGGGGCGAGCAGTACTTC; cdr3_aa: CASSVQGGEQYF; j_call: TRBJ2-7; d_call: NA; clone_size: NA; v_call: TRBV9
cdr3_nt: TGTGCCAGCAGCTGGGGGACTAGTTTCGAGCAGTACTTC; cdr3_aa: CASSWGTSFEQYF; j_call: TRBJ2-7; d_call: TRBD2; clone_size: few; v_call: TRBV7-2
cdr3_nt: TGTGCCAGCAGCTTAGAACCGGGGTCCTCCTACGAGCAGTACTTC; cdr3_aa: CASSLEPGSSYEQYF; j_call: TRBJ2-7; d_call: NA; clone_size: many; v_call: TRBV7-2
cdr3_nt: TGTGCCAGTAGTTCGGCGGTGAACTCCTACAATGAGCAGTTCTTC; cdr3_aa: CASSSAVNSYNEQFF; j_call: TRBJ2-1; d_call: NA; clone_size: few; v_call: TRBV19
cdr3_nt: TGTGCCAGCAGTTTTAGTAGCCAAGAGACCCAGTACTTC; cdr3_aa: CASSFSSQETQYF; j_call: TRBJ2-5; d_call: NA; clone_size: NA; v_call: TRBV25-1
cdr3_nt: TGTGCCAGCAGCTTAGCGGGAGGGATGGAAGAGACCCAGTACTTC; cdr3_aa: CASSLAGGMEETQYF; j_call: TRBJ2-5; d_call: TRBD2; clone_size: few; v_call: TRBV11-3
cdr3_nt: TGTGCCAGCAGCTCGGGACAGGGAAAAGAGACCCAGTACTTC; cdr3_aa: CASSSGQGKETQYF; j_call: TRBJ2-5; d_call: TRBD1; clone_size: few; v_call: TRBV7-2
cdr3_nt: TGCGCCAGCAGCTCCGGGACAGGGTATACCTACGAGCAGTACTTC; cdr3_aa: CASSSGTGYTYEQYF; j_call: TRBJ2-7; d_call: TRBD1; clone_size: few; v_call: TRBV5-1
cdr3_nt: TGTGCCAGTAACTCAGCAGGGGAAGCTAACTATGGCTACACCTTC; cdr3_aa: CASNSAGEANYGYTF; j_call: TRBJ1-2; d_call: NA; clone_size: NA; v_call: TRBV19
cdr3_nt: TGCAGCGTTACCCAACACGAGAACACTGAAGCTTTCTTT; cdr3_aa: CSVTQHENTEAFF; j_call: TRBJ1-1; d_call: NA; clone_size: few; v_call: TRBV29-1
cdr3_nt: TGTGCCAGCAGTGAAGGGTATAAGCGCGATGGCTACACCTTC; cdr3_aa: CASSEGYKRDGYTF; j_call: TRBJ1-2; d_call: NA; clone_size: NA; v_call: TRBV2
cdr3_nt: TGTGCCAGTAGTATGATACTAAGCTCTGGGGCCAACGTCCTGACTTTC; cdr3_aa: CASSMILSSGANVLTF; j_call: TRBJ2-6; d_call: NA; clone_size: few; v_call: TRBV19
cdr3_nt: TGTGCCAGCAGCTCATTACCGGGACTAGCGGGAGTATCTGAGCAGTTCTTC; cdr3_aa: CASSSLPGLAGVSEQFF; j_call: TRBJ2-1; d_call: TRBD2; clone_size: few; v_call: TRBV7-2
cdr3_nt: TGTGCCAGCAGACCAGATCGGGGCTCCTATAATTCACCCCTCCACTTT; cdr3_aa: CASRPDRGSYNSPLHF; j_call: TRBJ1-6; d_call: NA; clone_size: few; v_call: TRBV7-3
cdr3_nt: TGTGCCAGCAGCTGGACCGGGGCTAATGAAAAACTGTTTTTT; cdr3_aa: CASSWTGANEKLFF; j_call: TRBJ1-4; d_call: NA; clone_size: few; v_call: TRBV5-6
cdr3_nt: TGTGCCAGCTCACCGAACGACGGGGGCTACACCTTC; cdr3_aa: CASSPNDGGYTF; j_call: TRBJ1-2; d_call: NA; clone_size: NA; v_call: TRBV18